This record covers a single T cell receptor (beta chain). Looked up from germline, CDR1 is SGHTA and CDR2 is FQGNSA. Trimming cost V 1 base and J 5 bases, with 11 bases left between them. The CDR3 is 14 amino acids. The data were obtained in a study of PD-L1 blockade in urothelial cancer. Study-level information: When patients started atezolizumab at some point between 2014 and 2015, it was given at 1,200 mg intravenously every 3 weeks. Analyzed time points were 3 weeks (second dose) and 6 weeks after therapy began.

Profiling relied on immunoSEQ multiplex PCR, and the TCRdb table lists in-frame clones only, not all of them. The table includes about 90,000 clones, 90% to 95% detected once. The sequence was collected from a man between 60 and 75 years old with urothelial cancer. This sample comprised PBMCs, obtained around atezolizumab (anti-PD-L1) treatment. This chain connects TRBV7-2 to TRBJ2-5; the D gene is possibly TRBD1 (5 bases). The CDR3 spells CASSLGGYGETQYF. DNA of the CDR3: TGTGCCAGCAGCTTAGGGGGCTATGGGGAGACCCAGTACTTC.